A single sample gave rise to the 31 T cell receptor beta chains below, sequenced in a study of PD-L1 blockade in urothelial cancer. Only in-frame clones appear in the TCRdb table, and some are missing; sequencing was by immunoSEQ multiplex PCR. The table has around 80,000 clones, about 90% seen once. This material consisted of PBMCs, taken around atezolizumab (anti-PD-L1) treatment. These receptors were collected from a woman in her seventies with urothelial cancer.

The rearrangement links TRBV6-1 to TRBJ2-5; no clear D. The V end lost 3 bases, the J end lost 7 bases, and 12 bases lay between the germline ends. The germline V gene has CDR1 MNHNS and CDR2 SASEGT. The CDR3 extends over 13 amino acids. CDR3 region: CASSETQQRTQYF. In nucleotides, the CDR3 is TGTGCCAGCAGTGAGACCCAGCAGCGGACCCAGTACTTC.

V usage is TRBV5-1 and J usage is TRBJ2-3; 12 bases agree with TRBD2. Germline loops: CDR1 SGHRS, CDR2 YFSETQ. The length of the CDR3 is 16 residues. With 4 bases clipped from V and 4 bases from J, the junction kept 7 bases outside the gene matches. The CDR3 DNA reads TGCGCCAGCAGCGCCGGGACTAGCGGGTTTTCAGATACGCAGTATTTT. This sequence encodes CASSAGTSGFSDTQYF.

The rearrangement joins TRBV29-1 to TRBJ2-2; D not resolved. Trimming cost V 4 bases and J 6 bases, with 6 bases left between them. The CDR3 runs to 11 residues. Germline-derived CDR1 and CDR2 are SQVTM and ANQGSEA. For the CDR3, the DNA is TGCAGCGTTGTGGAGTCCGGGGAGCTGTTTTTT. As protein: CSVVESGELFF.

CDR3 DNA sequence: TGTGCCAGCACCCGGACAGACCCGAACACTGAAGCTTTCTTT. Its protein product is CASTRTDPNTEAFF. The chain carries TRBV28 and TRBJ1-1; maybe TRBD1 (6 bases). CDR1 and CDR2 from the germline V gene are MDHEN and SYDVKM. The CDR3 covers 14 residues. The ends were cut back, 7 bases at V and 1 base at J, with 13 bases in the middle.

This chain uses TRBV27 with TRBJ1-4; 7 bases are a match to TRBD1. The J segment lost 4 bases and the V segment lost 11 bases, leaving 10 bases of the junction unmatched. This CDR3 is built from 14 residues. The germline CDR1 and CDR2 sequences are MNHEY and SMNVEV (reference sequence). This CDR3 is CASKIGQVNEKLFF. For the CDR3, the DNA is TGTGCCTCTAAAATAGGACAGGTTAATGAAAAACTGTTTTTT.

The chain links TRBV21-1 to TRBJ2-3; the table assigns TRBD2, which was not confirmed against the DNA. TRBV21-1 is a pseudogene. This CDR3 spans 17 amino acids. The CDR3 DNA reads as TGTGCCAGCAGCAAAAAGTCAGGAGGGCTAAGCACAGATACGCAGTATTTT. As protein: CASSKKSGGLSTDTQYF.

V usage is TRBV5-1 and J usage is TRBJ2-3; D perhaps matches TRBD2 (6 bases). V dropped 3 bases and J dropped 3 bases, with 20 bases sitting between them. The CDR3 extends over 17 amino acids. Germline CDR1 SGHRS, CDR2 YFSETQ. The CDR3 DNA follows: TGCGCCAGCAGCTCCAGGCGGACTACTCGTATTACAGATACGCAGTATTTT. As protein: CASSSRRTTRITDTQYF. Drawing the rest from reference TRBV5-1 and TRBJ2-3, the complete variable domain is KAGVTQTPRYLIKTRGQQVTLSCSPISGHRSVSWYQQTPGQGLQFLFEYFSETQRNKGNFPGRFSGRQFSNSRSEMNVSTLELGDSALYLCASSSRRTTRITDTQYFGPGTRLTVL.

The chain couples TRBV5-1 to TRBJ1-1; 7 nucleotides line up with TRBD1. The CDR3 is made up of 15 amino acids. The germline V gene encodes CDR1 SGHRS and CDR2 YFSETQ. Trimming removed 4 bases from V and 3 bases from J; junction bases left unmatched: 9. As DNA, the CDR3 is TGCGCCAGCAGCCCCTCGACAGGGTTGTACACTGAAGCTTTCTTT. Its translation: CASSPSTGLYTEAFF.

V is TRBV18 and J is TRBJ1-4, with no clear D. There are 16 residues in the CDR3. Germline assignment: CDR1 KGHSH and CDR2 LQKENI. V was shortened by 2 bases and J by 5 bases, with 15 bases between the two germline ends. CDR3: CASSPNSLQLNEKLFF. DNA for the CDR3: TGTGCCAGCTCACCAAACTCATTACAGCTAAATGAAAAACTGTTTTTT.

As DNA, the CDR3 is TGCGCCAGCAGCGTCGGATGGGGACAGAGTAATGAAAAACTGTTTTTT. Encoded protein: CASSVGWGQSNEKLFF. The genes are TRBV4-1 and TRBJ1-4; 7 nucleotides align to TRBD1. The CDR3 consists of 16 residues. Germline V gives CDR1 MGHRA, CDR2 YSYEKL. The trim removed 5 bases at V and 4 bases at J, leaving 10 bases unmatched.

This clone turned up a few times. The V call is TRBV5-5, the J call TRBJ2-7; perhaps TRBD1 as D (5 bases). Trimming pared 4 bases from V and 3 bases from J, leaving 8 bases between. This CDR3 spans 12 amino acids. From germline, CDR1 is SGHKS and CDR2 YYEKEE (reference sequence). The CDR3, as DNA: TGTGCCAGCAGCCCGCAGGGCTACGAGCAGTACTTC. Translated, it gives CASSPQGYEQYF. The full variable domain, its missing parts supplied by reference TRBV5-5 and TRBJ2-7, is DAGVTQSPTHLIKTRGQQVTLRCSPISGHKSVSWYQQVLGQGPQFIFQYYEKEERGRGNFPDRFSARQFPNYSSELNVNALLLGDSALYLCASSPQGYEQYFGPGTRLTVT.

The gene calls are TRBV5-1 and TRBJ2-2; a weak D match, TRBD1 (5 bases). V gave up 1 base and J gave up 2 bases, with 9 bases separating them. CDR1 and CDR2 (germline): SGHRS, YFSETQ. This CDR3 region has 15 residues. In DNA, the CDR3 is TGCGCCAGCAGCTTGAACAGGCCAAACACCGGGGAGCTGTTTTTT. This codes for CASSLNRPNTGELFF.

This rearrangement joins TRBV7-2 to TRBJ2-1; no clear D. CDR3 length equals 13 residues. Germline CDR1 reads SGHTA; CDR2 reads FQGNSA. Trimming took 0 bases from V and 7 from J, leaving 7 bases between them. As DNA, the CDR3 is TGTGCCAGCAGCTTAGCGTCTGTAAATGAGCAGTTCTTC. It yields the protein CASSLASVNEQFF.

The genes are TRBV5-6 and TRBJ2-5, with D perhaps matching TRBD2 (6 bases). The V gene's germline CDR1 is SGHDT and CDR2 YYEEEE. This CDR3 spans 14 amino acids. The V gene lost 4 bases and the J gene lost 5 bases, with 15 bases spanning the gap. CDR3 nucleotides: TGTGCCAGCAGCCCCACCCGCGGAGGGGAGACCCAGTACTTC. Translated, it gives CASSPTRGGETQYF.

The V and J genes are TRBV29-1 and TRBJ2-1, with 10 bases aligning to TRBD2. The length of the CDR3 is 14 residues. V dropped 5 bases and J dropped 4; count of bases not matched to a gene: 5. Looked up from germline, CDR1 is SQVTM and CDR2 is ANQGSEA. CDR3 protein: CSVSGLAVYNEQFF. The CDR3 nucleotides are TGCAGCGTTAGTGGACTAGCGGTTTACAATGAGCAGTTCTTC.

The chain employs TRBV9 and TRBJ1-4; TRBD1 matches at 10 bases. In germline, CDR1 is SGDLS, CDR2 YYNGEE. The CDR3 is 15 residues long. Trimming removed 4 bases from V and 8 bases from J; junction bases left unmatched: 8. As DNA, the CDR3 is TGTGCCAGCAGCAGCCGACAGGGGGCATGGGAAAAACTGTTTTTT. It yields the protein CASSSRQGAWEKLFF.

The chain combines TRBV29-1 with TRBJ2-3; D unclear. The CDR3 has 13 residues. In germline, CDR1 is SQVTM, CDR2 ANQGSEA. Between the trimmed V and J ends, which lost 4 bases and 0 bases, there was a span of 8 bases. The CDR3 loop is CSVGLTSTDTQYF. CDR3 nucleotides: TGCAGCGTTGGACTTACTAGCACAGATACGCAGTATTTT.

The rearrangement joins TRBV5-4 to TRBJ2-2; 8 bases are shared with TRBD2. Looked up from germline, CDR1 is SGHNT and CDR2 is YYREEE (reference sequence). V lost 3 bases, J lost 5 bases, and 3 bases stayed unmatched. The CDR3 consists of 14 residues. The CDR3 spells CASSWGLETGELFF. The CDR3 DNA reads TGTGCCAGCAGCTGGGGACTAGAGACCGGGGAGCTGTTTTTT.

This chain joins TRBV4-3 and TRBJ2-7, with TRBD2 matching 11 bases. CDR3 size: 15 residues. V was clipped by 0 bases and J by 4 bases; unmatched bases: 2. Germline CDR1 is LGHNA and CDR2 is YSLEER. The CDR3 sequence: CASSQDPSGGYEQYF. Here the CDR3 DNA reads TGCGCCAGCAGCCAAGATCCTAGCGGGGGGTACGAGCAGTACTTC.

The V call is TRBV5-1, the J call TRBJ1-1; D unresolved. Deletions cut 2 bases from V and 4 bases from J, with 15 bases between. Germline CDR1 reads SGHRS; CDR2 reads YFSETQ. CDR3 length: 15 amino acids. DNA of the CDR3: TGCGCCAGCAGCTTCAATGCAGGAGGCCTCACTGAAGCTTTCTTT. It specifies CASSFNAGGLTEAFF.

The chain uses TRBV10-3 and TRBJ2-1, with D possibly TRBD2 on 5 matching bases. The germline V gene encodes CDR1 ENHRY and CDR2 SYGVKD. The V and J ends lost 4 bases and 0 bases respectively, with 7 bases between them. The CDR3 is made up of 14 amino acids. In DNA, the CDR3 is TGTGCCATCAGTGTACTAGACTCCTACAATGAGCAGTTCTTC. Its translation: CAISVLDSYNEQFF.

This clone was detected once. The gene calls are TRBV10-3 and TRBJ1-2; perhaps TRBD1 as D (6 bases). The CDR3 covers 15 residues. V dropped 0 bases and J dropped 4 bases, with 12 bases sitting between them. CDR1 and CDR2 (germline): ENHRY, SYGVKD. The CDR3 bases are TGTGCCATCAGTGAGTCCTGGGACACCTCCTATGGCTACACCTTC. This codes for CAISESWDTSYGYTF.

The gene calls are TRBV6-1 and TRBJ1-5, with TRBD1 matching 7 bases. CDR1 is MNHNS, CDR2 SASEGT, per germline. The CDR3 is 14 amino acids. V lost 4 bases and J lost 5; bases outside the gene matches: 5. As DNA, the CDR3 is TGTGCCAGCAGTGTGACAGGGAGAGATCAGCCCCAGCATTTT. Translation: CASSVTGRDQPQHF.

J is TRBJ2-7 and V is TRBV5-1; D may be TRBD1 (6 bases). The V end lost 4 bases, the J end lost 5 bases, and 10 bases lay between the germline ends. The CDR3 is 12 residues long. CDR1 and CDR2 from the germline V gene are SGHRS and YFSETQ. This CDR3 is CASSRTADEQYF. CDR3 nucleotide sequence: TGCGCCAGCAGCCGGACAGCGGACGAGCAGTACTTC.

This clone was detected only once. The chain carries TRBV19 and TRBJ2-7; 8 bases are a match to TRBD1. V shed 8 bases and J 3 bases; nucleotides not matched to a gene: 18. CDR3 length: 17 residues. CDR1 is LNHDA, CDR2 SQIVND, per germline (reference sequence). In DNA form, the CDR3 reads TGTGCCAGTCAACCGAAACCTCAGGGGGCGCGGGTCTACGAGCAGTACTTC. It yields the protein CASQPKPQGARVYEQYF. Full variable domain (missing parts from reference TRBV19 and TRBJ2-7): DGGITQSPKYLFRKEGQNVTLSCEQNLNHDAMYWYRQDPGQGLRLIYYSQIVNDFQKGDIAEGYSVSREKKESFPLTVTSAQKNPTAFYLCASQPKPQGARVYEQYFGPGTRLTVT.

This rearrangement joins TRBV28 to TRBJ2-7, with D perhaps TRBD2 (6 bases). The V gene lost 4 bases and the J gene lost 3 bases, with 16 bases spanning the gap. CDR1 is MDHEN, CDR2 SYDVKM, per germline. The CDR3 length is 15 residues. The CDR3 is CASSSTLRDFYEQYF. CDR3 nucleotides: TGTGCCAGCAGTTCAACTCTTCGGGACTTCTACGAGCAGTACTTC.

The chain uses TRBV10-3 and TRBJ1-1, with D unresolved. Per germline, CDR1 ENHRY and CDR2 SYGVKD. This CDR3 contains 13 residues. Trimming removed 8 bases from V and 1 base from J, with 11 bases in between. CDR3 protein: CAIGVGGNTEAFF. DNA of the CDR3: TGTGCCATCGGGGTAGGAGGGAACACTGAAGCTTTCTTT.

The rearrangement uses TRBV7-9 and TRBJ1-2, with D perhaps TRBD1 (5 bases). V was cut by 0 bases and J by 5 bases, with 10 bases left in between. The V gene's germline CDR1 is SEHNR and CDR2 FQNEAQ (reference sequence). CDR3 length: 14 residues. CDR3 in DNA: TGTGCCAGCAGCTTAGCGTTTCGGGGGTATGGCTACACCTTC. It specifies CASSLAFRGYGYTF.

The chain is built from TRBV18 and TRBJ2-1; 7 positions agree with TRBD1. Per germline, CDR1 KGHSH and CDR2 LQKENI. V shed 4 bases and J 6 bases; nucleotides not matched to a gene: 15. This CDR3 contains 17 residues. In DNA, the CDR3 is TGTGCCAGCTCACGAATCCCGACAGGGTTGGCAGGCAATGAGCAGTTCTTC. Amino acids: CASSRIPTGLAGNEQFF.

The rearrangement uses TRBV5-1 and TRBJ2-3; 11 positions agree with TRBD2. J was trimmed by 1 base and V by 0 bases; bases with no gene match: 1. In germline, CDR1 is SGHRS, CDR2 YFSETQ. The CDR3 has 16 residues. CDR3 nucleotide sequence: TGCGCCAGCAGCTTGGGGGGACTAGCGGGCACAGATACGCAGTATTTT. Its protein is CASSLGGLAGTDTQYF. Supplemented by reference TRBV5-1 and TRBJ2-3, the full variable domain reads KAGVTQTPRYLIKTRGQQVTLSCSPISGHRSVSWYQQTPGQGLQFLFEYFSETQRNKGNFPGRFSGRQFSNSRSEMNVSTLELGDSALYLCASSLGGLAGTDTQYFGPGTRLTVL.

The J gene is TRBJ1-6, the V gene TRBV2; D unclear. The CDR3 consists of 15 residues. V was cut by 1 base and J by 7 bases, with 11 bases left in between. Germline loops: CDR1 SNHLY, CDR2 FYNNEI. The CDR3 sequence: CASSEGRHGNSPLHF. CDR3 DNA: TGTGCCAGCAGTGAAGGGAGGCACGGCAATTCACCCCTCCACTTT.